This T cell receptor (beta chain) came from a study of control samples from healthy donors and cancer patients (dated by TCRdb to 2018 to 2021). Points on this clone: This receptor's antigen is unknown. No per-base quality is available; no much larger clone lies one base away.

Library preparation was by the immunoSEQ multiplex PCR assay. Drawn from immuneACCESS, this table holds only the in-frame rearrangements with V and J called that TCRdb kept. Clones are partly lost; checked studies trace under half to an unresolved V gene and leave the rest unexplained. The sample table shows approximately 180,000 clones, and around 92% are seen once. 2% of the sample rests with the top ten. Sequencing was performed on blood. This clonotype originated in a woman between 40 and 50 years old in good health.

The CDR3 amino acid sequence is: CASSSAGTWQDTQYF. The DNA sequence is given as TGTGCCAGCAGCTCCGCGGGGACCTGGCAAGATACGCAGTATTTT. The V and J segments used are TRBV3-1 (or the pseudogene TRBV3-2) and TRBJ2-3; the D gene is perhaps TRBD2, from 6 matching bases. According to the germline V gene (reference sequence), CDR1 reads LGHDT and CDR2 reads YNNKEL. The CDR3 contains 15 residues, cysteine and phenylalanine counted. The retained sequence is limited to the CDR3, 45 bases, with the frame set at the first base. Trimming takes 5 bases from V and 5 bases from J, and the germline ends sit 17 bases apart.